Following are 32 T cell receptor beta chains from one sample sequenced in a study of pediatric ulcerative colitis. Assay: immunoSEQ multiplex PCR; the TCRdb copy retains only in-frame clones and omits some. The data hold 55,000 to 75,000 clones, with about 90% observed a single time. Sequencing was done on a sample of blood. The receptors were gathered from a boy aged 5-17 years with severe ulcerative colitis.

The chain employs TRBV11-3 and TRBJ2-1; possible D gene TRBD2, 5 bases. V was shortened by 8 bases and J by 6 bases, with 11 bases between the two germline ends. The CDR3 is made up of 12 amino acids. Germline assignment: CDR1 SGHNT and CDR2 YENEEA. CDR3 bases: TGTGCCAGCGGCAAGCGGAGCAATGAGCAGTTCTTC. It encodes CASGKRSNEQFF.

CDR3 bases: TGTGCCAGCACAACGGGACAGGGCTACGAGCAGTACTTC. Translated, it gives CASTTGQGYEQYF. The rearrangement joins TRBV6-1 to TRBJ2-7, with TRBD1 matching 9 bases. The CDR3 is 13 residues long. Trimming at V came to 7 bases and at J to 3 bases, leaving 4 bases not matched to a gene. Per germline, CDR1 MNHNS and CDR2 SASEGT.

The gene calls are TRBV13 and TRBJ2-7, with TRBD2 matching 9 bases. Looked up from germline, CDR1 is PRHDT and CDR2 is FYEKMQ (reference sequence). The V and J ends lost 3 bases and 4 bases, in that order; junction bases with no gene match: 10. This CDR3 comprises 16 residues. This CDR3 reads CASSLSNSGSGYEQYF. The CDR3 DNA is TGTGCCAGCAGCTTGTCGAATAGCGGGAGTGGGTACGAGCAGTACTTC.

This chain uses TRBV2 with TRBJ2-2; D unresolved. The CDR3 runs 14 residues. Germline loops: CDR1 SNHLY, CDR2 FYNNEI. V was trimmed by 4 bases and J by 1 base, leaving 7 bases between them. The CDR3 DNA reads as TGTGCCAGCAGTGTATACAGGAACACCGGGGAGCTGTTTTTT. Translating it yields CASSVYRNTGELFF. Using reference TRBV2 and TRBJ2-2 for the parts outside the CDR3, the full variable domain is EPEVTQTPSHQVTQMGQEVILRCVPISNHLYFYWYRQILGQKVEFLVSFYNNEISEKSEIFDDQFSVERPDGSNFTLKIRSTKLEDSAMYFCASSVYRNTGELFFGEGSRLTVL.

The chain has TRBV5-4 and TRBJ2-7; TRBD1 is a possible D gene (6 bases). Germline lookup yields CDR1 SGHNT and CDR2 YYREEE (reference sequence). There are 14 residues in the CDR3. Between the trimmed V and J ends, which lost 0 bases and 3 bases, there was a span of 10 bases. CDR3 in DNA: TGTGCCAGCAGCTTGGAGCAGGGGTACTACGAGCAGTACTTC. As protein: CASSLEQGYYEQYF.

This chain joins TRBV27 and TRBJ2-5, with 9 bases fitting TRBD1. This CDR3 spans 14 amino acids. The J segment lost 5 bases and the V segment lost 11 bases, leaving 12 bases of the junction unmatched. CDR1 and CDR2 (germline): MNHEY, SMNVEV (reference sequence). The CDR3 protein is CARWGGQGGETQYF. The CDR3 DNA follows: TGTGCCCGCTGGGGGGGACAGGGCGGGGAGACCCAGTACTTC.

The chain couples TRBV15 to TRBJ1-3; tentative D call: TRBD1 (5 bases). This CDR3 is 15 amino acids long. The germline CDR1 and CDR2 sequences are LNHNV and YYDKDF (reference sequence). The V end lost 3 bases, the J end lost 0 bases, and 9 bases lay between the germline ends. CDR3 protein: CATSSRGASGNTIYF. Written as DNA, the CDR3 is TGTGCCACCAGCAGTAGAGGGGCCTCTGGAAACACCATATATTTT.

The chain has TRBV6-5 and TRBJ2-7; possibly TRBD2 for D (6 bases). V was trimmed by 5 bases and J by 2 bases, leaving 16 bases between them. From germline, CDR1 is MNHEY and CDR2 SVGAGI. The CDR3 has 15 amino acids. This CDR3 is CASSNPGTGAYEQYF. DNA for the CDR3: TGTGCCAGCAGTAACCCCGGGACTGGCGCCTACGAGCAGTACTTC.

V gene TRBV2 combines with J gene TRBJ1-3; 10 positions agree with TRBD1. The CDR3 covers 17 residues. The germline V gene encodes CDR1 SNHLY and CDR2 FYNNEI. V lost 2 bases to trimming and J lost 0 bases; unmatched junction nucleotides: 4. CDR3 DNA: TGTGCCAGCAGTGAACGGACAGGGGGGATCTCTGGAAACACCATATATTTT. It yields the protein CASSERTGGISGNTIYF.

The chain uses TRBV19 and TRBJ1-2; D not resolved. The CDR3 length is 13 residues. Per the germline V gene, CDR1 is LNHDA and CDR2 is SQIVND (reference sequence). The V end was cut by 5 bases, the J end by 3 bases, with 10 bases between. CDR3 DNA sequence: TGTGCCAGTAGTTGGGAGGGCCACTATGGCTACACCTTC. It codes for CASSWEGHYGYTF. The entire variable domain, with the rest obtained from reference TRBV19 and TRBJ1-2, is as follows: DGGITQSPKYLFRKEGQNVTLSCEQNLNHDAMYWYRQDPGQGLRLIYYSQIVNDFQKGDIAEGYSVSREKKESFPLTVTSAQKNPTAFYLCASSWEGHYGYTFGSGTRLTVV.

The gene calls are TRBV10-3 and TRBJ2-2, with TRBD2 identical over 8 bases. Unmatched junction bases numbered 11, after V lost 8 bases and J lost 0 bases. The CDR3 is 17 amino acids. CDR1 is ENHRY, CDR2 SYGVKD, per germline. Here the CDR3 DNA reads TGTGCCATCGGCAGGCTAGCGGGTGGCGCGAACACCGGGGAGCTGTTTTTT. Translated, it gives CAIGRLAGGANTGELFF.

This chain links TRBV4-1 with TRBJ2-3, with D perhaps TRBD1 (5 bases). Trimming took 2 bases from V and 2 from J, leaving 17 bases between them. Germline values: CDR1 MGHRA, CDR2 YSYEKL. This CDR3 comprises 17 residues. CDR3 DNA: TGCGCCAGCAGCCAATCGTTCAGGCAGGGAAACACAGATACGCAGTATTTT. Its protein product is CASSQSFRQGNTDTQYF.

This clone was recorded a few times. J is TRBJ2-5 and V is TRBV11-2; D might be TRBD1 (6 bases). This CDR3 has 16 residues. Germline values: CDR1 SGHAT, CDR2 FQNNGV. Trimming left V 5 bases short and J 2 bases short, with 18 bases between. This chain's CDR3 is CASSQTGRGGQETQYF. DNA for the CDR3: TGTGCCAGCAGCCAGACGGGGAGAGGGGGACAAGAGACCCAGTACTTC. Drawing the rest from reference TRBV11-2 and TRBJ2-5, the complete variable domain is EAGVAQSPRYKIIEKRQSVAFWCNPISGHATLYWYQQILGQGPKLLIQFQNNGVVDDSQLPKDRFSAERLKGVDSTLKIQPAKLEDSAVYLCASSQTGRGGQETQYFGPGTRLLVL.

The rearrangement links TRBV29-1 to TRBJ1-2; 7 nucleotides match TRBD1. The germline CDR1 and CDR2 sequences are SQVTM and ANQGSEA. The J segment lost 3 bases and the V segment lost 6 bases, leaving 7 bases of the junction unmatched. CDR3 length equals 13 residues. CDR3 sequence (DNA): TGCAGCGTCATATCACAGGGGTACTATGGCTACACCTTC. Translation gives CSVISQGYYGYTF.

This clone was seen more than once but under ten times. The chain combines TRBV4-1 with TRBJ2-3; 8 nucleotides match TRBD2. The CDR3 has 18 amino acids. V shed 0 bases, J shed 2 bases, and the junction held 10 bases outside the gene matches. Germline V gene lookup returns CDR1 MGHRA and CDR2 YSYEKL. The CDR3 reads CASSQEPRGSGATDTQYF. The CDR3 DNA sequence: TGCGCCAGCAGCCAAGAACCCCGGGGTAGCGGGGCCACAGATACGCAGTATTTT.

V usage is TRBV1 and J usage is TRBJ2-7; TRBD2 was called by the table and not checked on the DNA. TRBV1 is marked as a pseudogene. The length of the CDR3 is 19 residues. This CDR3 is CTSSQDARLLAGAGYEQYF. CDR3 nucleotides: TGCACCAGCAGCCAAGATGCCCGACTCCTAGCGGGAGCCGGCTACGAGCAGTACTTC.

The chain couples TRBV6-6 to TRBJ1-2; D might be TRBD1 (5 bases). Germline values: CDR1 MNHNY, CDR2 SVGAGI (reference sequence). This CDR3 region has 13 residues. Trimming took off 0 bases at V and 6 bases at J, with 8 bases between the two ends. Here the CDR3 reads CASSYSEGNGYTF. The DNA of the CDR3 is TGTGCCAGCAGTTACTCCGAGGGGAATGGCTACACCTTC.

The chain joins TRBV19 to TRBJ1-4; D gene uncertain. Germline CDR1 reads LNHDA; CDR2 reads SQIVND (reference sequence). This CDR3 contains 14 residues. Trimming cost V 5 bases and J 7 bases, with 14 bases left between them. The CDR3 DNA sequence: TGTGCCAGTAGTCCCCGGAGGACCCTTGAAAAACTGTTTTTT. This translates into CASSPRRTLEKLFF.

This clone has more than one count but fewer than ten. The rearrangement joins TRBV11-3 to TRBJ1-2; no clear D gene. CDR3 length: 13 residues. Trimming shortened V by 8 bases and J by 3 bases, and 13 bases separated the two germline ends. Germline values: CDR1 SGHNT, CDR2 YENEEA. CDR3 residues: CASGLNGDYGYTF. In nucleotides, the CDR3 is TGTGCCAGCGGGTTAAACGGGGACTATGGCTACACCTTC.

This rearrangement joins TRBV27 to TRBJ1-2; 8 nucleotides line up with TRBD1. Germline V lookup: CDR1 MNHEY, CDR2 SMNVEV (reference sequence). The CDR3 runs 13 residues. V was clipped by 7 bases and J by 7 bases; unmatched bases: 8. CDR3: CASTSTGVRGYTF. CDR3 DNA sequence: TGTGCCAGCACGTCGACAGGGGTTCGTGGCTACACCTTC.

The chain has TRBV7-3 and TRBJ2-7, with D hard to call. CDR1 and CDR2 (germline): SGHTA, FQGTGA. This CDR3 spans 13 amino acids. V dropped 0 bases and J dropped 5 bases, with 8 bases sitting between them. CDR3 nucleotides: TGTGCCAGCAGCTTAACAGGGTCCGACGAGCAGTACTTC. It is translated as CASSLTGSDEQYF.

The chain links TRBV18 to TRBJ1-4; the D gene is possibly TRBD1 (5 bases). V was pared by 1 base and J by 3 bases, with 9 bases between. There are 15 residues in the CDR3. Germline loops: CDR1 KGHSH, CDR2 LQKENI. The CDR3 region has the DNA TGTGCCAGCTCACCACAGACAGACCCTAATGAAAAACTGTTTTTT. It specifies CASSPQTDPNEKLFF.

The genes are TRBV11-2 and TRBJ2-7; TRBD1 matches 8 bases. The CDR3 has 16 amino acids. Per germline, CDR1 SGHAT and CDR2 FQNNGV. Trimming removed 7 bases from V and 3 bases from J; junction bases left unmatched: 14. As DNA, the CDR3 is TGTGCCAGCACCTCCTCGCCGGTGGGACAGGACTACGAGCAGTACTTC. It encodes CASTSSPVGQDYEQYF.

This chain connects TRBV30 to TRBJ2-7, with 7 positions matching TRBD2. This CDR3 region has 14 residues. The germline gives CDR1 GTSNPN, CDR2 SVGIG (reference sequence). After removal of 3 bases from V and 0 bases from J, the junction contained 5 bases not matched to a gene. The CDR3, as DNA: TGTGCCTGGAGAGGCCTAGCGGACTCCTACGAGCAGTACTTC. Translated, it gives CAWRGLADSYEQYF.

The chain carries TRBV29-1 and TRBJ2-3; no clear D. Between the trimmed V and J ends, which lost 7 bases and 5 bases, there was a span of 19 bases. The V gene's germline CDR1 is SQVTM and CDR2 ANQGSEA. The CDR3 runs to 14 residues. CDR3 residues: CSATTGYVIDTQYF. CDR3 coding DNA: TGCAGCGCTACAACTGGCTATGTCATAGATACGCAGTATTTT.

The sample holds one count of this clone. The J gene is TRBJ2-7, the V gene TRBV6-1; 15 positions match TRBD2. Germline-derived CDR1 and CDR2 are MNHNS and SASEGT. The CDR3 covers 21 residues. Trimming at V came to 2 bases and at J to 0 bases, leaving 14 bases not matched to a gene. The DNA for the CDR3 is TGTGCCAGCAGTGAAAACCTCTACCCGGGACTAGCGGGAGGTAACTCCTACGAGCAGTACTTC. It codes for CASSENLYPGLAGGNSYEQYF.

The J gene is TRBJ2-5, the V gene TRBV6-1, with 10 bases lining up with TRBD2. V lost 7 bases, J lost 7 bases, and 6 bases stayed unmatched. This CDR3 region has 13 residues. Germline V gives CDR1 MNHNS, CDR2 SASEGT. In nucleotides, the CDR3 is TGTGCCAGCATAAGCGGGAGGGTTGGGACCCAGTACTTC. Residues: CASISGRVGTQYF.

The V and J genes are TRBV7-9 and TRBJ1-2; D possibly corresponds to TRBD1 (5 bases). Deletions cut 5 bases from V and 4 bases from J, with 20 bases between. The CDR3 has 16 amino acids. Germline V gene lookup returns CDR1 SEHNR and CDR2 FQNEAQ (reference sequence). The CDR3 nucleotides read TGTGCCAGCAGCGGTCTAGGGGAGCCCTCTATCTATGGCTACACCTTC. Its translation: CASSGLGEPSIYGYTF.

The chain has TRBV5-4 and TRBJ2-2, with unresolved D. The CDR3 has 12 amino acids. The V gene lost 4 bases and the J gene lost 7 bases, with 8 bases spanning the gap. The germline V gene has CDR1 SGHNT and CDR2 YYREEE (reference sequence). CDR3 sequence: CASSLWGGELFF. The CDR3 region has the DNA TGTGCCAGCAGCCTGTGGGGCGGGGAGCTGTTTTTT.

This chain links TRBV6-4 with TRBJ1-2, with 10 positions matching TRBD1. Germline assignment: CDR1 MRHNA and CDR2 SNTAGT. V gave up 0 bases and J gave up 6 bases; unmatched junction bases: 1. CDR3 size: 14 residues. CDR3 residues: CASSDSGTGDGYTF. CDR3 sequence (DNA): TGTGCCAGCAGTGACTCGGGGACAGGGGATGGCTACACCTTC.

The chain recombines TRBV6-6 with TRBJ1-2; 12 bases line up with TRBD1. Germline V CDR1 and CDR2: MNHNY, SVGAGI (reference sequence). This CDR3 has 15 amino acids. J was trimmed by 5 bases and V by 4 bases; bases with no gene match: 5. Here the CDR3 reads CASSSPGQGAYGYTF. Here the CDR3 DNA reads TGTGCCAGCAGTTCCCCGGGACAGGGGGCGTATGGCTACACCTTC.

V usage is TRBV6-1 and J usage is TRBJ1-2; D gene ambiguous. This CDR3 has 10 amino acids. Germline V gene sequence: CDR1 MNHNS, CDR2 SASEGT. The ends were cut back, 4 bases at V and 4 bases at J, with 1 base in the middle. The CDR3 protein is CASSGYGYTF. Here the CDR3 DNA reads TGTGCCAGCAGTGGCTATGGCTACACCTTC.